These T cell receptor beta chains were read from a single sample in a study of T cells in Graves' hyperthyroidism and ophthalmopathy. TCRdb re-called the multiplex PCR reads with MiXCR, one entry per CDR3 protein. This table has under 600,000 distinct CDR3 sequences, approximately 15% appearing once. The specimen sequenced was blood. These receptors came from a middle-aged woman with Graves' ophthalmopathy. Both conserved end residues are part of each CDR3. D genes are given only for firm matches. Clone size is given for some rows only: seen once, a few or many times, or a class if the clone is expanded.

J: TRBJ2-7; V: TRBV20-1; size: many; D: TRBD2; CDR3: CSAVRGDSYEQYF; DNA: TGCAGTGCCGTTCGGGGGGACTCCTACGAGCAGTACTTC
J: TRBJ2-1; V: TRBV7-8; size: many; D: -; CDR3: CASGQQLSAEQFF; DNA: TGTGCCAGTGGCCAGCAGCTTAGCGCCGAGCAGTTCTTC
J: TRBJ2-7; V: TRBV5-1; size: few; D: TRBD2; CDR3: CASSYGTSGSSREQYF; DNA: TGCGCCAGCAGCTACGGGACTAGCGGGAGCTCCCGCGAGCAGTACTTC
J: TRBJ1-1; V: TRBV30; size: many; D: -; CDR3: CASKGGMYTEAFF; DNA: TGTGCCTCCAAGGGTGGAATGTACACTGAAGCTTTCTTT
J: TRBJ2-7; V: TRBV4-1; size: few; D: -; CDR3: CASSQALQAGIYEQYF; DNA: TGCGCCAGCAGCCAAGCTCTCCAGGCAGGGATCTACGAGCAGTACTTC
J: TRBJ2-1; V: TRBV18; size: many; D: TRBD1; CDR3: CASSPPQGQGENEQFF; DNA: TGTGCCAGCTCCCCGCCACAGGGACAGGGAGAAAATGAGCAGTTCTTC
J: TRBJ1-1; V: TRBV5-5; size: -; D: -; CDR3: CASSPIRGAQAFF; DNA: TGTGCCAGCAGCCCCATCCGGGGGGCGCAAGCTTTCTTT
J: TRBJ2-1; V: TRBV7-2; size: many; D: TRBD2; CDR3: CASSLAQLANPNNEQFF; DNA: TGTGCCAGCAGCTTAGCCCAACTAGCGAATCCAAACAATGAGCAGTTCTTC
J: TRBJ1-2; V: TRBV7-8; size: few; D: TRBD1; CDR3: CASSLNRTGFFSYGYTF; DNA: TGTGCCAGCAGCTTAAACCGGACAGGGTTTTTTTCCTACGGCTACACCTTC
J: TRBJ2-5; V: TRBV18; size: -; D: TRBD1; CDR3: CASSPRDRGRETQYF; DNA: TGTGCCAGCTCACCCCGGGACAGGGGACGGGAGACCCAGTACTTC
J: TRBJ2-4; V: TRBV15; size: -; D: TRBD1; CDR3: CATSTRTGPYFQYF; DNA: TGTGCCACCAGCACCCGGACAGGCCCTTACTTTCAGTACTTC
J: TRBJ2-3; V: TRBV11-2; size: many; D: -; CDR3: CASSSSDTQYF; DNA: TGTGCCAGCAGCTCTTCAGATACGCAGTATTTT
J: TRBJ2-5; V: TRBV16; size: -; D: -; CDR3: CTSSLGRQETQYF; DNA: TGTACCAGCAGCCTGGGACGCCAAGAGACCCAGTACTTC
J: TRBJ1-1; V: TRBV15; size: -; D: -; CDR3: CATSRKRGANTEAFF; DNA: TGTGCCACCAGCAGAAAAAGGGGGGCGAACACTGAAGCTTTCTTT
J: TRBJ2-7; V: TRBV3-1; size: many; D: TRBD2; CDR3: CASSVFTSGLAARNEQYF; DNA: TGTGCCAGCAGCGTTTTTACATCGGGACTAGCGGCCCGTAATGAGCAGTACTTC
J: TRBJ1-6; V: TRBV19; size: once; D: TRBD1; CDR3: CASRDGQGGSPLHF; DNA: TGTGCCAGTAGAGACGGACAGGGTGGTTCACCCCTCCACTTT
J: TRBJ2-7; V: TRBV28; size: few; D: TRBD1; CDR3: CASSSFGTVSYEQYF; DNA: TGTGCCAGCAGTTCCTTCGGGACAGTCTCCTACGAGCAGTACTTC
J: TRBJ2-3; V: TRBV11-1; size: many; D: TRBD2; CDR3: CASSSVEAGEAPDTQYF; DNA: TGTGCCAGCAGCTCAGTCGAAGCGGGAGAGGCTCCAGATACGCAGTATTTT
J: TRBJ2-1; V: TRBV2; size: -; D: -; CDR3: CASSAVHNEQFF; DNA: TGTGCCAGCAGTGCGGTTCACAATGAGCAGTTCTTC
J: TRBJ2-1; V: TRBV6-2/TRBV6-3; size: few; D: TRBD2; CDR3: CASSSLRLAGGADEQFF; DNA: TGTGCCAGCAGTTCCCTTCGACTAGCGGGAGGGGCTGATGAGCAGTTCTTC
J: TRBJ2-1; V: TRBV27; size: -; D: TRBD2; CDR3: CASSPTSGGDYNEQFF; DNA: TGTGCCAGCAGCCCCACTAGCGGGGGAGATTACAATGAGCAGTTCTTC
J: TRBJ2-3; V: TRBV4-2; size: many; D: -; CDR3: CASSPQEGRRTDTQYF; DNA: TGTGCCAGCAGCCCCCAGGAGGGTAGGCGCACAGATACGCAGTATTTT
J: TRBJ1-4; V: TRBV7-3; size: many; D: TRBD1; CDR3: CASSPGQGRSANEKLFF; DNA: TGTGCCAGCAGCCCCGGACAGGGACGGTCGGCTAATGAAAAACTGTTTTTT
J: TRBJ2-7; V: TRBV11-2; size: few; D: -; CDR3: CASSLTSRGLEQYF; DNA: TGTGCCAGCAGCTTAACTTCTCGGGGTTTGGAGCAGTACTTC
J: TRBJ2-5; V: TRBV24-1; size: few; D: TRBD1; CDR3: CATSRQGIGETQYF; DNA: TGTGCCACCAGCCGACAGGGAATAGGGGAGACCCAGTACTTC
J: TRBJ1-1; V: TRBV6-1; size: few; D: -; CDR3: CATRAGMNTEAFF; DNA: TGTGCCACCAGAGCAGGGATGAACACTGAAGCTTTCTTT
J: TRBJ2-7; V: TRBV25-1; size: -; D: -; CDR3: CASSEGQDEQYF; DNA: TGTGCCAGCAGTGAAGGGCAGGACGAGCAGTACTTC
J: TRBJ2-7; V: TRBV2; size: -; D: TRBD1; CDR3: CASSRTGQGPYEQYF; DNA: TGTGCCAGCAGTCGTACCGGACAGGGCCCCTACGAGCAGTACTTC
J: TRBJ2-1; V: TRBV19; size: -; D: TRBD2; CDR3: CASSIVSGGYYNEQFF; DNA: TGTGCCAGTAGTATAGTATCGGGGGGATACTACAATGAGCAGTTCTTC
J: TRBJ2-1; V: TRBV5-5; size: many; D: -; CDR3: CASSLATNEQFF; DNA: TGTGCCAGCAGCTTGGCCACGAATGAGCAGTTCTTC
J: TRBJ2-1; V: TRBV3-1; size: many; D: TRBD2; CDR3: CASSPRTSGTYNEQFF; DNA: TGTGCCAGCAGCCCCCGGACTAGCGGGACCTACAATGAGCAGTTCTTC
J: TRBJ2-1; V: TRBV19; size: -; D: -; CDR3: CASSTRLSVSVFNEQFF; DNA: TGTGCCAGTAGTACCCGCCTGAGTGTGAGTGTCTTCAATGAGCAGTTCTTC
J: TRBJ2-3; V: TRBV12-3/TRBV12-4; size: few; D: -; CDR3: CASSFGLSADTQYF; DNA: TGTGCCAGCAGTTTTGGCCTGTCCGCCGATACGCAGTATTTT
J: TRBJ1-2; V: TRBV20-1; size: many; D: -; CDR3: CSASRAGIAGYTF; DNA: TGCAGTGCTAGTCGCGCAGGGATTGCGGGCTACACCTTC
J: TRBJ2-2; V: TRBV9; size: -; D: TRBD2; CDR3: CASSVSLLGLDTGELFF; DNA: TGTGCCAGCAGCGTAAGTCTCTTGGGACTAGACACCGGGGAGCTGTTTTTT
J: TRBJ1-1; V: TRBV10-3; size: many; D: TRBD1; CDR3: CAIRPNNGQGGGNTEAFF; DNA: TGTGCCATACGGCCGAACAACGGACAGGGAGGCGGGAACACTGAAGCTTTCTTT
J: TRBJ2-1; V: TRBV5-1; size: -; D: TRBD2; CDR3: CASSVTSGGGDEQFF; DNA: TGCGCCAGCAGCGTGACTAGCGGGGGCGGCGATGAGCAGTTCTTC
J: TRBJ2-1; V: TRBV7-2; size: many; D: -; CDR3: CASSFTAGNYNEQFF; DNA: TGTGCCAGCAGCTTTACGGCGGGGAACTACAATGAGCAGTTCTTC
J: TRBJ2-7; V: TRBV6-1; size: -; D: -; CDR3: CASGGIEQYF; DNA: TGTGCCAGCGGGGGCATCGAGCAGTACTTC
J: TRBJ2-1; V: TRBV30; size: many; D: TRBD1; CDR3: CAWSFLDRGRNEQFF; DNA: TGTGCCTGGAGTTTCTTGGACAGGGGGCGGAATGAGCAGTTCTTC
J: TRBJ2-7; V: TRBV30; size: -; D: -; CDR3: CAWSTDISYEQYF; DNA: TGTGCCTGGAGCACAGACATATCCTACGAGCAGTACTTC
J: TRBJ2-1; V: TRBV25-1; size: few; D: TRBD1; CDR3: CASSESRRQGARNEQFF; DNA: TGTGCCAGCAGTGAGTCGAGAAGACAGGGGGCTAGAAATGAGCAGTTCTTC
J: TRBJ2-7; V: TRBV27; size: many; D: -; CDR3: CASSFAQGYEQYF; DNA: TGTGCCAGCAGTTTCGCCCAGGGATACGAGCAGTACTTC
J: TRBJ2-7; V: TRBV9; size: many; D: TRBD2; CDR3: CASSVGSSSGRTPEQYF; DNA: TGTGCCAGCAGCGTAGGGTCCTCTAGCGGGAGAACCCCCGAGCAGTACTTC